This is a list of T cell receptor beta chains from one sample in a study of identical twins. One entry per CDR3 protein, called by TCRdb with MiXCR from the 5' RACE reads. The sample carries about 690,000 distinct CDR3 sequences, roughly 6% recorded once. The sequenced material came from naive T cells sorted from blood. These receptors were collected from a man aged 18 to 35 in good health. Both conserved end residues are part of each CDR3. Each record gives: J gene, D gene, clone size, V gene, CDR3 protein, CDR3 DNA. D genes are given only for firm matches. The size of a clone is reported for some rows only, either as once, few or many, or as a class for expanded clones.

J gene: TRBJ1-2
D gene: NA
clone size: few
V gene: TRBV29-1
CDR3 protein: CSVDIQRADGDGYTF
CDR3 DNA: TGCAGCGTTGACATTCAGCGGGCGGATGGAGATGGCTACACCTTC

J gene: TRBJ2-1
D gene: TRBD2
clone size: few
V gene: TRBV18
CDR3 protein: CASSGPAGDYNEQFF
CDR3 DNA: TGTGCCAGCTCAGGTCCAGCGGGAGACTACAATGAGCAGTTCTTC

J gene: TRBJ2-1
D gene: NA
clone size: many
V gene: TRBV11-2
CDR3 protein: CASSSARGYNEQFF
CDR3 DNA: TGTGCCAGCAGCTCGGCCAGGGGATACAATGAGCAGTTCTTC

J gene: TRBJ2-1
D gene: NA
clone size: many
V gene: TRBV5-5
CDR3 protein: CASSIDNEQFF
CDR3 DNA: TGTGCCAGCAGCATAGACAATGAGCAGTTCTTC

J gene: TRBJ1-5
D gene: NA
clone size: few
V gene: TRBV2
CDR3 protein: CASTNGDSYNQPQHF
CDR3 DNA: TGTGCCAGCACGAATGGGGACTCTTACAATCAGCCCCAGCATTTT

J gene: TRBJ1-2
D gene: NA
clone size: many
V gene: TRBV2
CDR3 protein: CASSQGPLYGYTF
CDR3 DNA: TGTGCCAGCAGTCAAGGGCCCTTATATGGCTACACCTTC

J gene: TRBJ2-3
D gene: TRBD2
clone size: NA
V gene: TRBV3-1
CDR3 protein: CASSQASGRVRWQYF
CDR3 DNA: TGTGCCAGCAGCCAAGCCAGCGGGAGGGTCCGATGGCAGTATTTT

J gene: TRBJ2-1
D gene: NA
clone size: NA
V gene: TRBV6-5
CDR3 protein: CASSYLSGRSSEQFF
CDR3 DNA: TGTGCCAGCAGTTATCTGTCAGGGAGATCGAGTGAGCAGTTCTTC

J gene: TRBJ2-3
D gene: NA
clone size: many
V gene: TRBV29-1
CDR3 protein: CSVEDMRGTDTQYF
CDR3 DNA: TGCAGCGTTGAAGATATGAGGGGCACAGATACGCAGTATTTT

J gene: TRBJ2-3
D gene: NA
clone size: NA
V gene: TRBV4-1
CDR3 protein: CASSLQRVADTQYF
CDR3 DNA: TGCGCCAGCAGCCTCCAGAGGGTGGCAGATACGCAGTATTTT

J gene: TRBJ2-5
D gene: NA
clone size: NA
V gene: TRBV12-3/TRBV12-4
CDR3 protein: CASSFRDSQGTQYF
CDR3 DNA: TGTGCCAGCAGTTTCCGGGACTCCCAGGGGACCCAGTACTTC

J gene: TRBJ2-2
D gene: TRBD2
clone size: NA
V gene: TRBV7-8
CDR3 protein: CASSSSGRAGTGELFF
CDR3 DNA: TGTGCCAGCAGCTCTAGCGGGAGGGCCGGGACCGGGGAGCTGTTTTTT

J gene: TRBJ2-3
D gene: TRBD2
clone size: NA
V gene: TRBV12-3/TRBV12-4
CDR3 protein: CASSLAGGGRGGTDTQYF
CDR3 DNA: TGTGCCAGCAGTTTAGCCGGAGGCGGGAGGGGAGGCACAGATACGCAGTATTTT

J gene: TRBJ1-3
D gene: NA
clone size: many
V gene: TRBV21-1
CDR3 protein: CASSLTGTSSGNTIYF
CDR3 DNA: TGTGCCAGCAGCTTGACAGGGACCAGCTCTGGAAACACCATATATTTT

J gene: TRBJ2-1
D gene: NA
clone size: many
V gene: TRBV12-3/TRBV12-4
CDR3 protein: CASSLISGRGEQFF
CDR3 DNA: TGTGCCAGCAGTTTAATTTCGGGACGGGGTGAGCAGTTCTTC

J gene: TRBJ2-3
D gene: NA
clone size: few
V gene: TRBV30
CDR3 protein: CAWTGSGSTTDTQYF
CDR3 DNA: TGTGCCTGGACTGGGAGTGGAAGTACCACAGATACGCAGTATTTT

J gene: TRBJ2-7
D gene: NA
clone size: few
V gene: TRBV7-2
CDR3 protein: CASSPRLDGYEQYF
CDR3 DNA: TGTGCCAGCAGCCCTAGACTAGACGGCTACGAGCAGTACTTC

J gene: TRBJ1-2
D gene: TRBD1
clone size: few
V gene: TRBV5-6
CDR3 protein: CASSLPDRGRNYGYTF
CDR3 DNA: TGTGCCAGCAGCTTGCCCGACAGGGGTCGGAACTATGGCTACACCTTC

J gene: TRBJ1-3
D gene: NA
clone size: many
V gene: TRBV12-3/TRBV12-4
CDR3 protein: CASSLDSTSGNTIYF
CDR3 DNA: TGTGCCAGCAGTTTAGACAGCACTTCTGGAAACACCATATATTTT

J gene: TRBJ2-7
D gene: TRBD1
clone size: few
V gene: TRBV20-1
CDR3 protein: CSAITGTGNYEQYF
CDR3 DNA: TGCAGTGCCATAACCGGGACAGGGAACTACGAGCAGTACTTC

J gene: TRBJ2-3
D gene: TRBD2
clone size: many
V gene: TRBV20-1
CDR3 protein: CSARSGRDPTDTQYF
CDR3 DNA: TGCAGTGCACGAAGCGGGAGGGACCCCACAGATACGCAGTATTTT

J gene: TRBJ2-7
D gene: NA
clone size: few
V gene: TRBV7-9
CDR3 protein: CASSSQGVGEQYF
CDR3 DNA: TGTGCCAGCAGCTCCCAGGGAGTTGGCGAGCAGTACTTC

J gene: TRBJ1-5
D gene: NA
clone size: many
V gene: TRBV7-9
CDR3 protein: CASNPGGASNQPQHF
CDR3 DNA: TGTGCCAGCAACCCGGGCGGGGCGAGCAATCAGCCCCAGCATTTT

J gene: TRBJ1-5
D gene: NA
clone size: NA
V gene: TRBV6-1
CDR3 protein: CASRPPDGRGSQPQHF
CDR3 DNA: TGTGCCAGCAGGCCTCCGGACGGCAGGGGTAGTCAGCCCCAGCATTTT

J gene: TRBJ1-6
D gene: NA
clone size: many
V gene: TRBV4-1
CDR3 protein: CASSQDVALNSPLHF
CDR3 DNA: TGCGCCAGCAGCCAAGACGTCGCCCTGAATTCACCCCTCCACTTT

J gene: TRBJ2-5
D gene: NA
clone size: NA
V gene: TRBV5-1
CDR3 protein: CASSLEGLEETQYF
CDR3 DNA: TGCGCCAGCAGCTTGGAAGGCTTGGAAGAGACCCAGTACTTC

J gene: TRBJ2-5
D gene: TRBD2
clone size: NA
V gene: TRBV6-1
CDR3 protein: CASSAGGNVETQYF
CDR3 DNA: TGTGCCAGCAGCGCGGGGGGTAATGTAGAGACCCAGTACTTC

J gene: TRBJ2-2
D gene: NA
clone size: many
V gene: TRBV12-3/TRBV12-4
CDR3 protein: CASSQDGGELFF
CDR3 DNA: TGTGCCAGCAGCCAGGACGGCGGGGAGCTGTTTTTT

J gene: TRBJ1-1
D gene: NA
clone size: few
V gene: TRBV5-5
CDR3 protein: CASSFGAPRLNTEAFF
CDR3 DNA: TGTGCCAGCAGCTTTGGGGCTCCGAGGTTGAACACTGAAGCTTTCTTT

J gene: TRBJ1-5
D gene: NA
clone size: many
V gene: TRBV20-1
CDR3 protein: CSARLEGDQPQHF
CDR3 DNA: TGCAGTGCTAGACTGGAGGGGGATCAGCCCCAGCATTTT

J gene: TRBJ2-2
D gene: NA
clone size: many
V gene: TRBV12-3/TRBV12-4
CDR3 protein: CASSFGANNAGELFF
CDR3 DNA: TGTGCCAGCAGTTTTGGCGCCAATAACGCCGGGGAGCTGTTTTTT

J gene: TRBJ2-1
D gene: NA
clone size: many
V gene: TRBV29-1
CDR3 protein: CSVEYLAGTSRNEQFF
CDR3 DNA: TGCAGCGTTGAATACCTCGCAGGGACGAGTAGAAATGAGCAGTTCTTC

J gene: TRBJ2-5
D gene: NA
clone size: many
V gene: TRBV6-2/TRBV6-3
CDR3 protein: CASSVDSLQTQYF
CDR3 DNA: TGTGCCAGCAGTGTGGACAGCCTGCAGACCCAGTACTTC

J gene: TRBJ2-3
D gene: TRBD1
clone size: many
V gene: TRBV27
CDR3 protein: CASYQDRDRAGDTQYF
CDR3 DNA: TGTGCCAGCTACCAAGACCGGGACAGGGCGGGAGATACGCAGTATTTT

J gene: TRBJ2-4
D gene: TRBD2
clone size: many
V gene: TRBV5-1
CDR3 protein: CASSLEGLGSIQYF
CDR3 DNA: TGCGCCAGCAGCTTGGAAGGACTAGGCTCCATTCAGTACTTC

J gene: TRBJ2-3
D gene: NA
clone size: many
V gene: TRBV20-1
CDR3 protein: CSARDRRSGSTDTQYF
CDR3 DNA: TGCAGTGCTAGAGATCGTCGGAGCGGAAGCACAGATACGCAGTATTTT

J gene: TRBJ2-5
D gene: NA
clone size: many
V gene: TRBV4-2
CDR3 protein: CASSQDTGRETQYF
CDR3 DNA: TGTGCCAGCAGCCAAGACACAGGGAGGGAGACCCAGTACTTC

J gene: TRBJ1-4
D gene: NA
clone size: few
V gene: TRBV5-1
CDR3 protein: CASASETGPYEKLFF
CDR3 DNA: TGCGCCAGCGCCTCAGAAACCGGGCCATATGAAAAACTGTTTTTT

J gene: TRBJ2-3
D gene: TRBD2
clone size: many
V gene: TRBV4-3
CDR3 protein: CASSPGLAGASTDTQYF
CDR3 DNA: TGCGCCAGCAGCCCCGGTCTAGCGGGGGCTAGCACAGATACGCAGTATTTT

J gene: TRBJ1-4
D gene: TRBD1
clone size: few
V gene: TRBV29-1
CDR3 protein: CSVEEVGTGGGEKLFF
CDR3 DNA: TGCAGCGTTGAAGAGGTGGGGACAGGGGGCGGTGAAAAACTGTTTTTT

J gene: TRBJ1-2
D gene: TRBD1
clone size: few
V gene: TRBV7-9
CDR3 protein: CASSLIDRGVGYTF
CDR3 DNA: TGTGCCAGCAGCTTAATAGACAGGGGGGTTGGCTACACCTTC

J gene: TRBJ1-2
D gene: NA
clone size: many
V gene: TRBV7-2
CDR3 protein: CASSLALSGGRRYTF
CDR3 DNA: TGTGCCAGCAGCTTAGCGTTGTCGGGGGGAAGGCGCTACACCTTC

J gene: TRBJ2-7
D gene: TRBD1
clone size: many
V gene: TRBV10-3
CDR3 protein: CASQGSYEQYF
CDR3 DNA: TGTGCATCACAGGGGTCCTACGAGCAGTACTTC

J gene: TRBJ2-1
D gene: TRBD2
clone size: few
V gene: TRBV24-1
CDR3 protein: CATSDWASGSLRQFF
CDR3 DNA: TGTGCCACCAGTGATTGGGCTAGCGGGAGTCTTCGGCAGTTCTTC

J gene: TRBJ1-1
D gene: NA
clone size: NA
V gene: TRBV20-1
CDR3 protein: CSARLSQGWNTEAFF
CDR3 DNA: TGCAGTGCTAGATTATCCCAGGGATGGAACACTGAAGCTTTCTTT